Sequencing of this T cell receptor (beta chain) was carried out in a study of blood T cell repertoires in COVID-19. Turning to the study itself: Acute-phase and convalescent COVID-19 samples originated in the United States, Italy and Spain. PBMCs, B-cell-depleted T cells, or T cells provided the cDNA or gDNA that made up the material.

The germline gives CDR1 MDHEN, CDR2 SYDVKM. The V and J ends lost 2 bases and 0 bases respectively, with 6 bases between them. The CDR3 extends over 14 amino acids. Original processing methods: Amplification of reference gene primers provided the estimated nucleated cell counts. Data came from immunoSEQ multiplex PCR; TCRdb stores just in-frame clones and leaves some out. V and J calls and clone size follow that table, whereas D and trimming were derived from the DNA. In the table there are about 180,000 clones, around 85% of which are singletons. The chain couples TRBV28 to TRBJ2-3; perhaps TRBD1 as D (6 bases). The clonotype originates from a man aged 45-65 years with active or convalescent COVID-19. Sequencing was performed on peripheral blood. The CDR3 protein is CASSLGQSTDTQYF. Written as DNA, the CDR3 is TGTGCCAGCAGTTTAGGACAGAGCACAGATACGCAGTATTTT.